This TCR beta chain was identified during a study of T cell changes during pregnancy in multiple sclerosis. Sequencing used immunoSEQ multiplex PCR; TCRdb keeps in-frame clones, though not all of them. Among about 8,500 clones listed, nearly 90% were seen once. This CDR3 has 16 amino acids. Trimming removed 0 bases from V and 0 bases from J, with 12 bases in between. Germline V CDR1 and CDR2: SGHDT, YYEEEE. The genes are TRBV5-6 and TRBJ1-1; D ambiguous. The material was CD8+ T cells from peripheral blood mononuclear cells, obtained in the first trimester of pregnancy. The sequence was collected from a female donor in good health, enrolled as a control in a pregnancy study. CDR3 bases: TGTGCCAGCAGCTTGGGGAAGGGAGCCCTGAACACTGAAGCTTTCTTT. Its translation: CASSLGKGALNTEAFF. The full variable domain, rest sourced from reference TRBV5-6 and TRBJ1-1, is DAGVTQSPTHLIKTRGQQVTLRCSPKSGHDTVSWYQQALGQGPQFIFQYYEEEERQRGNFPDRFSGHQFPNYSSELNVNALLLGDSALYLCASSLGKGALNTEAFFGQGTRLTVV.